This is a list of T cell receptor beta chains from one sample in a study of control samples from healthy donors and cancer patients. Profiled with immunoSEQ multiplex PCR; TCRdb holds only in-frame clones, not every one. The sample records 70,000 to 90,000 clones, roughly 94% being singletons. The material sequenced was blood. The receptor source for this set is a woman aged 18-29 years in good health. CDR3s leave out the opening cysteine and the closing phenylalanine or tryptophan. The order of the fields is D gene, V gene, J gene, CDR3 protein. The D gene is left open where the match is weak.

TRBD1	TRBV3-1/TRBV3-2	TRBJ2-3	ASSRMTGVQPYTQY
.	TRBV20-1	TRBJ2-2	SASGGDSSSQLF
TRBD2	TRBV7-3	TRBJ2-2	ASSRTSGPTGELF
.	TRBV4-1	TRBJ2-3	ASSQSRGGADTQY
.	TRBV18	TRBJ1-4	ASSPPKGKNEKLF
.	TRBV7-3	TRBJ2-2	ASSLRVSGELF
.	TRBV9	TRBJ2-7	ASSVVPGSAEQY
TRBD1	TRBV14	TRBJ2-7	ASSPWTGTNYEQY
.	TRBV21-1	TRBJ2-7	ASGFAGPDQNEQY
.	TRBV19	TRBJ2-7	ASSHRGEQY
.	TRBV7-6	TRBJ1-1	ASSLVGGSNTEAF
.	TRBV10-3	TRBJ2-7	AVDSGTYEQY
.	TRBV29-1	TRBJ1-2	SVGGTGTNYGYT
.	TRBV4-2	TRBJ2-7	ASRPDVSSYEQY
.	TRBV7-3	TRBJ2-5	ASSLGRGHPGETQY
.	TRBV29-1	TRBJ1-2	SVPLGGYGYT
TRBD1	TRBV28	TRBJ2-5	ASNTLRGRDGTQY
TRBD1	TRBV11-2	TRBJ2-2	ASSYQTGGAPGELF
.	TRBV6-4	TRBJ2-1	ASSTDAQAYNEQF
.	TRBV2	TRBJ2-5	ASCPGETQY
TRBD1	TRBV5-4	TRBJ1-2	ASSSDRGLS
.	TRBV19	TRBJ1-1	ASSTLGSGRVNTEAF
TRBD1	TRBV3-1/TRBV3-2	TRBJ1-6	ASSPRDRSSYNSPLH
.	TRBV4-1	TRBJ2-3	ASSQDTQSTDTQY
.	TRBV4-3	TRBJ2-1	ASSAQISGTYNEQF
.	TRBV4-3	TRBJ2-7	ASSPSRVIASHEQY
TRBD2	TRBV5-1	TRBJ2-5	ASSLFSSPGLAVGETQY
TRBD2	TRBV10-3	TRBJ2-1	ATGTGTSVSNEQF
TRBD1	TRBV6-6	TRBJ1-2	ASSYARQGFNGYT
.	TRBV7-9	TRBJ1-2	ASSLLLFGYGYT